The 5 T cell receptor beta chains listed next were all sequenced from one sample in a study of cytomegalovirus exposure and HLA in healthy donors. Amplification used 60 Vbeta primers and 13 Jbeta primers. Produced via immunoSEQ multiplex PCR; TCRdb's table is partial and in-frame only. In the table there are 150,000 to 200,000 clones, over 9.5% of which are singletons. Sequenced sample: PBMCs. Receptor source: a man aged 45-65 years in good health and CMV-seropositive.

The chain couples TRBV30 to TRBJ2-7; possible D gene TRBD1, 6 bases. The CDR3 spans 12 residues. Germline V lookup: CDR1 GTSNPN, CDR2 SVGIG (reference sequence). The V end was cut by 3 bases, the J end by 3 bases, with 9 bases between. The CDR3 region has the DNA TGTGCCTGGAGGACAGGCGTCTACGAGCAGTACTTC. It encodes CAWRTGVYEQYF.

The J gene is TRBJ1-2, the V gene TRBV5-1; 9 bases map to TRBD1. The CDR3 is 14 residues long. Germline V gene data show CDR1 as SGHRS and CDR2 as YFSETQ. Germline trimming cut 7 bases from V and 3 bases from J; bases unmatched to any gene: 7. The CDR3 sequence: CASARDRADYGYTF. Here the CDR3 DNA reads TGCGCCAGCGCGCGGGACAGGGCGGACTATGGCTACACCTTC.

This clone was counted between two and nine times. V is TRBV9 and J is TRBJ1-6; D gene ambiguous. The CDR3 sequence is 15 residues long. V lost 4 bases and J lost 5, with 13 bases in between. In germline, CDR1 is SGDLS, CDR2 YYNGEE. The CDR3 DNA reads as TGTGCCAGCAGCCCGTTTGAGGGAAATAATTCACCCCTCCACTTT. This sequence encodes CASSPFEGNNSPLHF.

The chain employs TRBV28 and TRBJ1-2, with TRBD1 as a possible D gene (6 bases). The V gene's germline CDR1 is MDHEN and CDR2 SYDVKM. V gave up 2 bases and J gave up 5 bases, with 12 bases separating them. This CDR3 is 14 amino acids long. The CDR3 bases are TGTGCCAGCAGTTTAGGACAGCCTAGATATGGCTACACCTTC. As protein: CASSLGQPRYGYTF.

The chain links TRBV5-1 to TRBJ2-3; D gene uncertain. The germline gives CDR1 SGHRS, CDR2 YFSETQ. V was trimmed by 2 bases and J by 5 bases, leaving 9 bases between them. The CDR3 sequence is 13 residues long. CDR3 amino acids: CASSFGGEDTQYF. The CDR3 nucleotides are TGCGCCAGCAGCTTTGGTGGAGAAGATACGCAGTATTTT.